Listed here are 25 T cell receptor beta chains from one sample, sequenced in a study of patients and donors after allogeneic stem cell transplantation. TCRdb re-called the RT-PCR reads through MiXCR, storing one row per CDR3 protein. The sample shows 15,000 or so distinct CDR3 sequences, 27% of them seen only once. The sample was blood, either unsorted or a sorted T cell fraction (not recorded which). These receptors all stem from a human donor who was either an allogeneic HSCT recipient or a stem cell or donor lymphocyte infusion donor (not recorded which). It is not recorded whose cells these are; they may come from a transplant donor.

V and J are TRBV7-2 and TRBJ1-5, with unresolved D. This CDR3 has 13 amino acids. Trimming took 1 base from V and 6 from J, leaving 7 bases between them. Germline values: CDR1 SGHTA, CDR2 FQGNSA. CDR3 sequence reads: CASSLDLLQPQHF. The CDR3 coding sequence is TGTGCCAGCAGCTTAGACTTGCTTCAGCCCCAGCATTTT.

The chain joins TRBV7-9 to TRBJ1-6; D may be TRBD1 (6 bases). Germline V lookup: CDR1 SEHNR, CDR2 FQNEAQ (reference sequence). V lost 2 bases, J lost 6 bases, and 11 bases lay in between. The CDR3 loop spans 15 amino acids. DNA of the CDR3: TGTGCCAGCAGCTTACAGGGGTCGGGTAATTCACCCCTCCACTTT. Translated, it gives CASSLQGSGNSPLHF.

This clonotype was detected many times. The CDR3 DNA follows: TGCAGTGCTATCAACCTGGCAGGGTTTTATAGCAATCAGCCCCAGCATTTT. It is translated as CSAINLAGFYSNQPQHF. The V call is TRBV20-1, the J call TRBJ1-5; possibly TRBD1 for D (5 bases). The CDR3 spans 17 residues. Deletions cut 4 bases from V and 0 bases from J, with 19 bases between. Germline V gene lookup returns CDR1 DFQATT and CDR2 SNEGSKA (reference sequence).

The CDR3 sequence: CSVGGTANYGYTF. The CDR3 DNA reads as TGCAGCGTTGGAGGGACAGCAAACTATGGCTACACCTTC. This rearrangement joins TRBV29-1 to TRBJ1-2, with 7 positions matching TRBD1. V was pared by 4 bases and J by 2 bases, with 4 bases of the junction left unmatched. Germline V gene data show CDR1 as SQVTM and CDR2 as ANQGSEA. The CDR3 runs to 13 residues.

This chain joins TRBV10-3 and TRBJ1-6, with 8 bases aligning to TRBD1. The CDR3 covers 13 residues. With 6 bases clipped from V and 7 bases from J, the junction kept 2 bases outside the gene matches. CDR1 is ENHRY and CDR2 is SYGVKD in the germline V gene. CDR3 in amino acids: CAIRGQGNSPLHF. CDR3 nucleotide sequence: TGTGCCATCAGAGGACAGGGAAATTCACCCCTCCACTTT.

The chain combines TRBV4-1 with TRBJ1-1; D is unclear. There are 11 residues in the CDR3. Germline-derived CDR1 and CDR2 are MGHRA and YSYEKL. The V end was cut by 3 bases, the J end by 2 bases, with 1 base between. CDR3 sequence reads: CASSHNTEAFF. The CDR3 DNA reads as TGCGCCAGCAGCCATAACACTGAAGCTTTCTTT.

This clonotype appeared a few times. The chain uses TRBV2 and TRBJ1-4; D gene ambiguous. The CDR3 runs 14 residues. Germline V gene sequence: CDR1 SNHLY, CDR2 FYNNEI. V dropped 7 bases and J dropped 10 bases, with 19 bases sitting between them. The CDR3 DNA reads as TGTGCCAGCAAAGACCCGAGCTGGAGAGTAAAACTGTTTTTT. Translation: CASKDPSWRVKLFF.

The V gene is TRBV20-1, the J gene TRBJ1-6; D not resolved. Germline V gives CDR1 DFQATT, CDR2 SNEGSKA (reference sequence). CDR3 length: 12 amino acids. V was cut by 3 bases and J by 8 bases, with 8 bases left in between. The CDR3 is CSASSRYSPLHF. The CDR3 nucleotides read TGCAGTGCTAGCAGCAGATATTCACCCCTCCACTTT.

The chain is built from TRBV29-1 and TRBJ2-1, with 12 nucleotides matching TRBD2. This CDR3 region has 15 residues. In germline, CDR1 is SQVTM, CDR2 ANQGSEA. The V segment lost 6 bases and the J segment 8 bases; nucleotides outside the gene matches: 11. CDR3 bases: TGCAGCGTGGCGCGGGGGACTAGCGGGCGCTATGAGCAGTTCTTC. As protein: CSVARGTSGRYEQFF.

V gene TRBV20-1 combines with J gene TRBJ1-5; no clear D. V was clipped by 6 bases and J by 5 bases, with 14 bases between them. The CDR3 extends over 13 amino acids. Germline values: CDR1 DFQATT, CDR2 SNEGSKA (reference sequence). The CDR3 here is CSAMRPAHQPQHF. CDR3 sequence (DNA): TGCAGTGCCATGAGACCCGCACATCAGCCCCAGCATTTT.

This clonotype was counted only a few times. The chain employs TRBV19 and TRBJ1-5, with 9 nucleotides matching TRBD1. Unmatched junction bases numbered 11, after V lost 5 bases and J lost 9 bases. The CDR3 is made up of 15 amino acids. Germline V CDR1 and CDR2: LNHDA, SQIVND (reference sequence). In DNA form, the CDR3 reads TGTGCCAGTAGTCCGCGGACAGGGGACGCGGGGCCCCAGCATTTT. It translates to CASSPRTGDAGPQHF.

The CDR3 nucleotides read TGCGCCAGCAGCCATACACAGGGGCCCAACGGAGAGACCCAGTACTTC. Translated, it gives CASSHTQGPNGETQYF. The chain recombines TRBV4-3 with TRBJ2-5, with 7 bases matching TRBD1. Per the germline V gene, CDR1 is LGHNA and CDR2 is YSLEER. CDR3 length equals 16 residues. The V segment lost 3 bases and the J segment 4 bases; nucleotides outside the gene matches: 11.

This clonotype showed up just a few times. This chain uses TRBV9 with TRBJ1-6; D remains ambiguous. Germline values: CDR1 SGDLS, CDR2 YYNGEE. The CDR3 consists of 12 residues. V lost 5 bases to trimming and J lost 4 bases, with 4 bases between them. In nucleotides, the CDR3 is TGTGCCAGCAGTCTTTATAATTCACCCCTCCACTTT. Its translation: CASSLYNSPLHF.

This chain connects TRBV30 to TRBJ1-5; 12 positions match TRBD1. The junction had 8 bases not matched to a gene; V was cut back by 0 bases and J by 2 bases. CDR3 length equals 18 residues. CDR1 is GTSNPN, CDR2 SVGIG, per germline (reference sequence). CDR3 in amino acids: CAWSVGTGGAKGNQPQHF. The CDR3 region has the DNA TGTGCCTGGAGTGTTGGGACAGGGGGCGCGAAAGGCAATCAGCCCCAGCATTTT. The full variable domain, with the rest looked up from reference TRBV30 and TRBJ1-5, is SQTIHQWPATLVQPVGSPLSLECTVEGTSNPNLYWYRQAAGRGLQLLFYSVGIGQISSEVPQNLSASRPQDRQFILSSKKLLLSDSGFYLCAWSVGTGGAKGNQPQHFGDGTRLSIL.

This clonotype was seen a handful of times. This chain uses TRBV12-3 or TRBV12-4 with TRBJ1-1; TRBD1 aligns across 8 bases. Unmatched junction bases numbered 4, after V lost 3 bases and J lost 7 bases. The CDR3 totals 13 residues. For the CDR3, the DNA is TGTGCCAGCAGTTTCACAGGGGGACTTGAAGCTTTCTTT. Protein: CASSFTGGLEAFF.

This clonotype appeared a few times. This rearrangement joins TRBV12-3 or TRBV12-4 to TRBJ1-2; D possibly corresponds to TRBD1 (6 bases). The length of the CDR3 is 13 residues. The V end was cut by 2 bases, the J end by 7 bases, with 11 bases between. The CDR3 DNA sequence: TGTGCCAGCAGTTTAAAGCAGGGGATTGGCTACACCTTC. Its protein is CASSLKQGIGYTF.

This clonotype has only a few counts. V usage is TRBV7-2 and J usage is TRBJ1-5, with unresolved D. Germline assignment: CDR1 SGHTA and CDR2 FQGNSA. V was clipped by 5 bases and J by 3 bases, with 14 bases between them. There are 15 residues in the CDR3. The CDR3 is CASSRKGMVNQPQHF. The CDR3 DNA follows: TGTGCCAGCAGCCGGAAAGGGATGGTCAATCAGCCCCAGCATTTT.

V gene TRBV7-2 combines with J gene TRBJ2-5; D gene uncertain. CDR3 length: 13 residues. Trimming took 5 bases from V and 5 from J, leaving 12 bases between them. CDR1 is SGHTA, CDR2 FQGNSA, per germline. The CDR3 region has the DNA TGTGCCAGCAGCCCTGGGGTGGGGGAGACCCAGTACTTC. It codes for CASSPGVGETQYF.

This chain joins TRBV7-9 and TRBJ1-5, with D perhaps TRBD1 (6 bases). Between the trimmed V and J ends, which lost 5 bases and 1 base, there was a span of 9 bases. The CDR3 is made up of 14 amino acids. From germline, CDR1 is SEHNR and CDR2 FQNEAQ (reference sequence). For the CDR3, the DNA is TGTGCCAGCAGCAAGGGGGACAGCAATCAGCCCCAGCATTTT. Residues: CASSKGDSNQPQHF. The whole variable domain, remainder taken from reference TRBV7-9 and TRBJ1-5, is DTGVSQNPRHKITKRGQNVTFRCDPISEHNRLYWYRQTLGQGPEFLTYFQNEAQLEKSRLLSDRFSAERPKGSFSTLEIQRTEQGDSAMYLCASSKGDSNQPQHFGDGTRLSIL.

The CDR3 DNA reads TGCAGCGTGTACGAAGGGGTCGGCTACACCTTC. Protein product: CSVYEGVGYTF. This chain joins TRBV29-1 and TRBJ1-2; maybe TRBD1 (5 bases). The V end lost 6 bases, the J end lost 8 bases, and 13 bases lay between the germline ends. CDR3 length: 11 residues. Germline CDR1 SQVTM, CDR2 ANQGSEA.

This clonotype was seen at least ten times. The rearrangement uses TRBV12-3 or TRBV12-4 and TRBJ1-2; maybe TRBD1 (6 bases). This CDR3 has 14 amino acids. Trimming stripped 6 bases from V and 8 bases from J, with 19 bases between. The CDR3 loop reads CASSHTTGIGGYTF. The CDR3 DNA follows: TGTGCCAGCAGCCACACCACAGGGATTGGAGGCTACACCTTC.

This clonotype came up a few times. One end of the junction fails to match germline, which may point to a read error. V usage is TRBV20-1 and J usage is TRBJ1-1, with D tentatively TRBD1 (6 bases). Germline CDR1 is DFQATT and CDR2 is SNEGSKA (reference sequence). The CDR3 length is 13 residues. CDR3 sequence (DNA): TGCAGTGCGAGAGGGGGGTACGACACTGAAGCTTTCTTT. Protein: CSARGGYDTEAFF.

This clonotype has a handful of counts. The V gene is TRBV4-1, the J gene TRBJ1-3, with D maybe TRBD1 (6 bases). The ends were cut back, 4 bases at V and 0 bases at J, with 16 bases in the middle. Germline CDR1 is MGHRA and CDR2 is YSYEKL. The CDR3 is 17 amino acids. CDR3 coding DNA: TGCGCCAGCAGCCCGGTACAGGGATCACTCTCTGGAAACACCATATATTTT. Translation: CASSPVQGSLSGNTIYF.

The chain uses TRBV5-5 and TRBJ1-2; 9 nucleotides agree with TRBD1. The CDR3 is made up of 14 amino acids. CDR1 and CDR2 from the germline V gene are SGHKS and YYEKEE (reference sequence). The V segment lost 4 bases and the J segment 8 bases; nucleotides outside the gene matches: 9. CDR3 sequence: CASSRSGQGRGYTF. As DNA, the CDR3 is TGTGCCAGCAGCCGGTCCGGACAGGGGAGAGGCTACACCTTC.

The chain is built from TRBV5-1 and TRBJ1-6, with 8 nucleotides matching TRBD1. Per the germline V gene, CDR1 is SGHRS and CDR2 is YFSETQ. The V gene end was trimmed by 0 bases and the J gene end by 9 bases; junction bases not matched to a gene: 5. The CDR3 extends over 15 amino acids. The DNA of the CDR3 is TGCGCCAGCAGCTTGGCCCGGGACAGGCGTTCACCCCTCCACTTT. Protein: CASSLARDRRSPLHF.